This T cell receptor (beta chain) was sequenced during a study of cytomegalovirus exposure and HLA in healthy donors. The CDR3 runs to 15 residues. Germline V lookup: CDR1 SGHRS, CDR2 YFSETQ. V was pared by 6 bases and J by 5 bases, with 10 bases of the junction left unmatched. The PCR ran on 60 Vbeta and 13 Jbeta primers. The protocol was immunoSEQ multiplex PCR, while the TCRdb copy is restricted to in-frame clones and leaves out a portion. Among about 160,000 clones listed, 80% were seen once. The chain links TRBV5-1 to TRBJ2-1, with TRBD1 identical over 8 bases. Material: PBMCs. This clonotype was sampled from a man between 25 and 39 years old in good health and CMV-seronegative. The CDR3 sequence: CASKPTDRDDNEQFF. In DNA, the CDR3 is TGCGCCAGCAAGCCGACGGACAGGGATGACAATGAGCAGTTCTTC.